Detailed here is one T cell receptor beta chain. This specimen comes from a study of T cell changes during pregnancy in multiple sclerosis. This table comes from immunoSEQ multiplex PCR, and its TCRdb copy is limited to in-frame clones, with some not included. The table records almost 35,000 clones, 85% to 90% of them present only once. V shed 7 bases, J shed 7 bases, and the junction held 3 bases outside the gene matches. From germline, CDR1 is MNHEY and CDR2 SMNVEV (reference sequence). CDR3 length: 12 residues. The TCR sequence derives from a female donor with multiple sclerosis, enrolled in a pregnancy study. The genes are TRBV27 and TRBJ2-2; the match to TRBD2 covers 7 bases. Sequencing was performed on CD8+ T cells from peripheral blood mononuclear cells, taken after pregnancy. Here the CDR3 reads CASIRGDGELFF. CDR3 bases: TGTGCCAGCATCCGGGGGGACGGGGAGCTGTTTTTT.